This TCR beta chain was recorded in a study of blood T cell repertoires in COVID-19. Sequencing was performed with immunoSEQ multiplex PCR; in TCRdb, only in-frame clones are kept and a portion is missing. The table records around 63,000 clones, 75% to 90% of them present only once. V was cut by 0 bases and J by 0 bases, with 2 bases left in between. The CDR3 has 14 amino acids. CDR1 MRHNA and CDR2 SNTAGT come from the germline V gene. The TCR was taken from a woman aged 60-75 years with COVID-19, enrolled during active disease. The chain recombines TRBV6-4 with TRBJ2-2; D gene uncertain. Sequencing input: peripheral blood. For the CDR3, the DNA is TGTGCCAGCAGTGACTCCACGAACACCGGGGAGCTGTTTTTT. Translated, it gives CASSDSTNTGELFF.